Each of the 26 T cell receptor beta chains below was sequenced from the same sample in a study of fetal regulatory T cell absence and autoimmunity. TCRdb's copy holds only in-frame clones and misses some; the assay was immunoSEQ multiplex PCR. The table shows 95,000 or so clones, with approximately 79% occurring only once. Sequencing was performed on pancreas tissue. The receptor set was obtained from a male donor with IPEX syndrome.

This clone was counted a single time. The CDR3 region is CASSPRGLLTQPQHF. CDR3 coding DNA: TGCGCCAGCAGCCCCAGGGGGCTGCTGACGCAGCCCCAGCATTTT. The V gene is TRBV4-1, the J gene TRBJ1-5; 8 bases map to TRBD1. This CDR3 is 15 amino acids long. J was trimmed by 7 bases and V by 4 bases; bases with no gene match: 9. In germline, CDR1 is MGHRA, CDR2 YSYEKL.

The DNA for the CDR3 is TGTGCCAGCAGCCCGGACCGAGGGGAGCAGTACTTC. Translating gives CASSPDRGEQYF. The chain is built from TRBV5-4 and TRBJ2-7; the D gene is possibly TRBD2 (5 bases). Germline-derived CDR1 and CDR2 are SGHNT and YYREEE (reference sequence). The V end was cut by 4 bases, the J end by 7 bases, with 12 bases between. The CDR3 length is 12 residues. Full variable domain (remainder filled in from reference TRBV5-4 and TRBJ2-7): ETGVTQSPTHLIKTRGQQVTLRCSSQSGHNTVSWYQQALGQGPQFIFQYYREEENGRGNFPPRFSGLQFPNYSSELNVNALELDDSALYLCASSPDRGEQYFGPGTRLTVT.

This clone has just a few counts. This chain uses TRBV6-5 with TRBJ2-1; D is unclear. This CDR3 region has 10 residues. CDR1 and CDR2 from the germline V gene are MNHEY and SVGAGI. V lost 1 base to trimming and J lost 14 bases, with 6 bases between them. In DNA form, the CDR3 reads TGTGCCAGCAGTTACTTCCATAAGTTCTTC. It translates to CASSYFHKFF.

This clone was detected only a few times. The V gene is TRBV5-4, the J gene TRBJ1-2; 9 bases are a match to TRBD1. From germline, CDR1 is SGHNT and CDR2 YYREEE (reference sequence). With V trimmed by 4 bases and J by 2 bases, 3 bases remained unmatched. This CDR3 spans 14 amino acids. CDR3 DNA: TGTGCCAGCAGCCCAGGACAGGGGAACTATGGCTACACCTTC. Protein product: CASSPGQGNYGYTF.

CDR3 in amino acids: CASSLSGYEKLFF. The CDR3 region has the DNA TGTGCCAGCAGCTTGTCCGGGTATGAAAAACTGTTTTTT. The chain recombines TRBV5-6 with TRBJ1-4; D gene ambiguous. V was clipped by 1 base and J by 6 bases, with 7 bases between them. The CDR3 loop spans 13 amino acids. CDR1 SGHDT and CDR2 YYEEEE come from the germline V gene. Variable domain in full (rest from reference TRBV5-6 and TRBJ1-4): DAGVTQSPTHLIKTRGQQVTLRCSPKSGHDTVSWYQQALGQGPQFIFQYYEEEERQRGNFPDRFSGHQFPNYSSELNVNALLLGDSALYLCASSLSGYEKLFFGSGTQLSVL.

The chain links TRBV7-9 to TRBJ1-2, with a possible D match to TRBD1 (6 bases). CDR1 and CDR2 from the germline V gene are SEHNR and FQNEAQ (reference sequence). V dropped 1 base and J dropped 4 bases, with 13 bases sitting between them. This CDR3 is built from 15 residues. This CDR3 is CASSLVQGGIYGYTF. DNA of the CDR3: TGTGCCAGCAGCTTAGTACAGGGTGGTATCTATGGCTACACCTTC.

The CDR3 bases are TGCGCCAGCAGCTTGACAGGGAATGAAAAACTGTTTTTT. This encodes CASSLTGNEKLFF. The chain joins TRBV5-1 to TRBJ1-4; a weak D match, TRBD1 (6 bases). Germline V gene sequence: CDR1 SGHRS, CDR2 YFSETQ. CDR3 length equals 13 residues. V lost 1 base to trimming and J lost 5 bases, with 6 bases between them.

The chain uses TRBV27 and TRBJ2-6; D is unclear. Deletions cut 2 bases from V and 4 bases from J, with 9 bases between. Germline V CDR1 and CDR2: MNHEY, SMNVEV (reference sequence). This CDR3 contains 15 residues. CDR3 coding DNA: TGTGCCAGCAGTTTAAGAGGTTACGGGGCCAACGTCCTGACTTTC. Protein product: CASSLRGYGANVLTF.

This clone was observed a few times. The J gene is TRBJ1-1, the V gene TRBV6-1; the D is unclear. V lost 2 bases, J lost 2 bases, and 6 bases lay in between. The CDR3 contains 13 residues. Germline assignment: CDR1 MNHNS and CDR2 SASEGT. The CDR3 DNA sequence: TGTGCCAGCAGTGAACAGCTTAACACTGAAGCTTTCTTT. This translates into CASSEQLNTEAFF.

This chain uses TRBV10-1 with TRBJ2-6; D unclear. The V and J ends lost 6 bases and 2 bases respectively, with 23 bases between them. The CDR3 totals 19 residues. In germline, CDR1 is WNHNN, CDR2 SYGVQD (reference sequence). The CDR3 bases are TGCGCCAGCAGCCACGTGCCTGGGTTGACCGCACCTGGGGCCAACGTCCTGACTTTC. It translates to CASSHVPGLTAPGANVLTF.

The rearrangement links TRBV11-2 to TRBJ2-7; no reliable D call. The CDR3 sequence is 14 residues long. The V end was cut by 2 bases, the J end by 0 bases, with 8 bases between. The germline V gene has CDR1 SGHAT and CDR2 FQNNGV. The CDR3 is CASSLMWVSYEQYF. CDR3 nucleotides: TGTGCCAGCAGCTTAATGTGGGTCTCCTACGAGCAGTACTTC.

The V gene is TRBV5-4, the J gene TRBJ2-3, with 9 nucleotides matching TRBD2. This CDR3 region has 20 residues. V gave up 3 bases and J gave up 4 bases; unmatched junction bases: 21. Germline CDR1 is SGHNT and CDR2 is YYREEE (reference sequence). The CDR3 DNA is TGTGCCAGCAGCTCCCTATCCGTCGGCGGGGGGGGTACGTTACCAGATACGCAGTATTTT. Translating it yields CASSSLSVGGGGTLPDTQYF.

The chain employs TRBV23-1 and TRBJ2-5; TRBD2 agrees at 10 bases. TRBV23-1 has ORF status, its function being uncertain. V gave up 2 bases and J gave up 5 bases; unmatched junction bases: 8. The CDR3 runs 16 residues. CDR3: CASSQILAGEEETQYF. The DNA of the CDR3 is TGCGCCAGCAGTCAAATTCTAGCGGGAGAGGAGGAGACCCAGTACTTC.

V gene TRBV7-9 combines with J gene TRBJ2-7; 7 bases map to TRBD1. There are 11 residues in the CDR3. Germline assignment: CDR1 SEHNR and CDR2 FQNEAQ (reference sequence). Unmatched junction bases numbered 0, after V lost 7 bases and J lost 3 bases. The CDR3 DNA reads TGTGCCAGCACAGGGGGCTACGAGCAGTACTTC. Its protein is CASTGGYEQYF.

This clone was seen just once. V is TRBV11-2 and J is TRBJ2-3; D uncertain. This CDR3 contains 15 residues. The germline V gene encodes CDR1 SGHAT and CDR2 FQNNGV. Trimming took off 1 base at V and 0 bases at J, with 8 bases between the two ends. CDR3 sequence reads: CASSLGRYSTDTQYF. The CDR3 DNA is TGTGCCAGCAGCTTAGGACGGTATAGCACAGATACGCAGTATTTT.

The gene calls are TRBV5-6 and TRBJ2-1; the match to TRBD2 covers 12 bases. From germline, CDR1 is SGHDT and CDR2 YYEEEE. J lost 0 bases, V lost 0 bases, and 7 bases had no gene match. The CDR3 spans 19 residues. The CDR3 sequence is CASSLVLTSGSVSYNEQFF. CDR3 DNA: TGTGCCAGCAGCTTGGTCCTGACTAGCGGGAGCGTCTCCTACAATGAGCAGTTCTTC.

This clone was recorded a few times. The CDR3 DNA sequence: TGTGCCAGCAGCTCCCTGCTAGCGACTGGCGAGCAGTACTTC. As protein: CASSSLLATGEQYF. The V and J genes are TRBV11-3 and TRBJ2-7, with a possible D match to TRBD2 (6 bases). This CDR3 has 14 amino acids. Germline-derived CDR1 and CDR2 are SGHNT and YENEEA. V was clipped by 4 bases and J by 6 bases, with 16 bases between them.

The chain uses TRBV4-1 and TRBJ2-7; D may correspond to TRBD1 or TRBD2 (6 bases each). The CDR3 spans 14 residues. V lost 0 bases and J 3 bases, leaving 9 bases between the germline ends. Germline CDR1 reads MGHRA; CDR2 reads YSYEKL. CDR3 in DNA: TGCGCCAGCAGCCAAGAGGAGGGGGTCTACGAGCAGTACTTC. This sequence encodes CASSQEEGVYEQYF.

The J gene is TRBJ2-7, the V gene TRBV5-1, with TRBD1 identical over 7 bases. The germline gives CDR1 SGHRS, CDR2 YFSETQ. V dropped 2 bases and J dropped 7; count of bases not matched to a gene: 12. This CDR3 is built from 15 residues. In DNA, the CDR3 is TGCGCCAGCAGCTTAGGACAGGATCTCTACAGGGAGCAGTACTTC. Residues: CASSLGQDLYREQYF.

This clone came up once. J is TRBJ2-3 and V is TRBV2; 7 nucleotides align to TRBD2. After removal of 6 bases from V and 3 bases from J, the junction contained 3 bases not matched to a gene. Germline values: CDR1 SNHLY, CDR2 FYNNEI. CDR3 length equals 13 residues. This CDR3 reads CASSVGGTDTQYF. CDR3 DNA sequence: TGTGCCAGCAGCGTCGGGGGGACAGATACGCAGTATTTT.

About this clone: Other nucleotide sequences in the sample specify the same CDR3. The chain uses TRBV4-3 and TRBJ2-7; maybe TRBD1 (5 bases). Germline V gene sequence: CDR1 LGHNA, CDR2 YSLEER. Trimming pared 0 bases from V and 3 bases from J, leaving 6 bases between. This CDR3 comprises 13 residues. The DNA of the CDR3 is TGCGCCAGCAGCCAAGATAGGGGCTACGAGCAGTACTTC. Amino acid sequence: CASSQDRGYEQYF.

This clone was picked up one time. The chain has TRBV19 and TRBJ1-2, with unresolved D. The V end was cut by 3 bases, the J end by 2 bases, with 7 bases between. Germline V CDR1 and CDR2: LNHDA, SQIVND (reference sequence). CDR3 size: 13 residues. This CDR3 is CASSMDQNYGYTF. In DNA, the CDR3 is TGTGCCAGTAGTATGGATCAGAACTATGGCTACACCTTC.

This sequence joins TRBV7-8 and TRBJ2-7; no firm D call. The germline V gene encodes CDR1 SGHVS and CDR2 FQNEAQ. V lost 0 bases to trimming and J lost 5 bases, with 5 bases between them. The CDR3 is 12 amino acids. CDR3 amino acids: CASSLAGDEQYF. As DNA, the CDR3 is TGTGCCAGCAGCTTAGCAGGTGACGAGCAGTACTTC.

The chain combines TRBV18 with TRBJ2-3, with TRBD2 as a possible D gene (5 bases). The CDR3 covers 16 residues. V was shortened by 0 bases and J by 6 bases, with 16 bases between the two germline ends. CDR1 and CDR2 from the germline V gene are KGHSH and LQKENI. Here the CDR3 reads CASSPPTSGLGDTQYF. The CDR3 bases are TGTGCCAGCTCACCACCGACAAGCGGCCTGGGGGATACGCAGTATTTT.

The CDR3 DNA reads as TGTGCCAGCAGCTTGAGGGGATCCTACGAGCAGTACTTC. Its translation is CASSLRGSYEQYF. V gene TRBV5-4 combines with J gene TRBJ2-7, with D possibly TRBD1 on 5 matching bases. From germline, CDR1 is SGHNT and CDR2 YYREEE (reference sequence). The CDR3 totals 13 residues. The V and J ends lost 1 base and 1 base respectively, with 6 bases between them.

The chain links TRBV4-2 to TRBJ2-7; TRBD1 is a possible D gene (6 bases). Germline assignment: CDR1 LGHNA and CDR2 YNFKEQ. There are 14 residues in the CDR3. V lost 0 bases and J lost 0, with 6 bases in between. The CDR3 coding sequence is TGTGCCAGCAGCCAAGAGGGACACTCCTACGAGCAGTACTTC. Translated: CASSQEGHSYEQYF.